These T cell receptor beta chains were read from a single sample in a study of T cells in Graves' hyperthyroidism and ophthalmopathy. TCRdb re-called the multiplex PCR reads through MiXCR, storing one row per CDR3 protein. The sample holds 650,000 to 700,000 distinct CDR3 sequences, approximately 15% seen once. Source material: blood. Source of these receptors: a man over 45 with Graves' hyperthyroidism. Each CDR3 is given with its conserved first and last residue. The D gene is left open where the match is weak. Clone size appears in some rows only: once, few, many, or a class for an expanded clone.

>TRBV7-3|TRBJ2-1|many|TRBD2
TGTGCCAGCAGCTTAAGGGGGGGGTCCTACAATGAGCAGTTCTTC
CASSLRGGSYNEQFF
>TRBV2|TRBJ2-2|many|-
TGTGCCAGCAGTAAATCCGGGACGAACACCGGGGAGCTGTTTTTT
CASSKSGTNTGELFF
>TRBV30|TRBJ2-5|-|-
TGTGCCTGGGGCGAGTTAGAGACCCAGTACTTC
CAWGELETQYF
>TRBV27|TRBJ2-3|few|-
TGTGCCAGCAGTACCTTAGACGGCACAGATACGCAGTATTTT
CASSTLDGTDTQYF
>TRBV6-2/TRBV6-3|TRBJ1-3|-|TRBD1
TGTGCCAGCAGTTCGGTCCGACAGGGGCCTGGAAACACCATATATTTT
CASSSVRQGPGNTIYF
>TRBV14|TRBJ2-4|-|-
TGTGCCAGCAGCCAAGCTTTAATGCCAGGACTGAACATTCAGTACTTC
CASSQALMPGLNIQYF
>TRBV29-1|TRBJ2-2|few|TRBD2
TGCAGCGTTGAAGGGGGGTGGACTAGCGGGAGAACGAACACCGGGGAGCTGTTTTTT
CSVEGGWTSGRTNTGELFF
>TRBV20-1|TRBJ2-7|many|-
TGCAGTGCTCCGCGTTCCTACGAGCAGTACTTC
CSAPRSYEQYF
>TRBV29-1|TRBJ1-1|-|-
TGCAGCGTTTCCCCCAGTAACACTGAAGCTTTCTTT
CSVSPSNTEAFF
>TRBV6-1|TRBJ1-1|-|TRBD1
TGTGCCAGCAGCGACTGGGGACAGCAGAACACTGAAGCTTTCTTT
CASSDWGQQNTEAFF
>TRBV11-2|TRBJ2-5|-|TRBD2
TGTGCCAGCATCGGGACCAGCGGGAGAGAGACCCAGTACTTC
CASIGTSGRETQYF
>TRBV4-2|TRBJ2-2|-|-
TGTGCCAGCAGCCAAGATGAGGGGACACCCTCCGGGGAGCTGTTTTTT
CASSQDEGTPSGELFF
>TRBV7-9|TRBJ2-7|few|-
TGTGCCAGCAGCTCCAAGGCTGACTACGAGCAGTACTTC
CASSSKADYEQYF
>TRBV5-6|TRBJ1-1|-|TRBD1
TGTGCCAGCAGCGTGACAGGGGTAGGCGCTTTCTTT
CASSVTGVGAFF
>TRBV19|TRBJ2-2|-|-
TGTGCCAGTAGTATCTTAGAGGGGACCGGGGAGCTGTTTTTT
CASSILEGTGELFF
>TRBV28|TRBJ2-1|few|TRBD2
TGTGCCAGCAGTTTACCCAGCGGGAGGGTCTACAATGAGCAGTTCTTC
CASSLPSGRVYNEQFF
>TRBV7-9|TRBJ1-4|-|TRBD1
TGTGCCAGCAGCTTACGTCCGGGACAGGGTGAAAAACTGTTTTTT
CASSLRPGQGEKLFF
>TRBV4-2|TRBJ2-3|-|-
TGTGCCAGCAGTCAAGGGACCTCCGCTGTTACAGATACGCAGTATTTT
CASSQGTSAVTDTQYF
>TRBV3-1|TRBJ1-1|many|-
TGTGCCAGCAGCCAAAGGCCGGCCCACACTGAAGCTTTCTTT
CASSQRPAHTEAFF
>TRBV19|TRBJ2-7|-|-
TGTGCCAGTACTGGCAGGGGAAGGGACTACGAGCAGTACTTC
CASTGRGRDYEQYF
>TRBV29-1|TRBJ2-2|many|TRBD2
TGCAGCGTTGAAGCGCCTCGACTAGCGGGATGGAGCACCGGGGAGCTGTTTTTT
CSVEAPRLAGWSTGELFF
>TRBV28|TRBJ2-2|-|-
TGTGCCAGCAGTTTATCTGGGGGCTCCGGGGAGCTGTTTTTT
CASSLSGGSGELFF
>TRBV24-1|TRBJ2-1|many|TRBD2
TGTGCCACCAGTGTAGGGTCGGGAGGGGAGAATGAGCAGTTCTTC
CATSVGSGGENEQFF
>TRBV11-2|TRBJ2-1|many|TRBD2
TGTGCCAGCAGCTTCGGGACTAGCGGGACCGGTGAGCAGTTCTTC
CASSFGTSGTGEQFF
>TRBV6-1|TRBJ2-3|many|TRBD2
TGTGCCAGCAGTGAAAGGCTAGCGGGAGTTCTAGATACGCAGTATTTT
CASSERLAGVLDTQYF
>TRBV7-8|TRBJ1-5|-|-
TGTGCCAGCAGCTTATCTAGGGCGAGGGACCAGCCCCAGCATTTT
CASSLSRARDQPQHF
>TRBV5-1|TRBJ2-3|-|-
TGCGCCAGCAGCTCAGCAGGAGACACAGATACGCAGGATTTT
CASSSAGDTDTQDF
>TRBV29-1|TRBJ2-1|few|-
TGCAGCGCAGATCAGGGGATCGGGAGTGAGCAGTTCTTC
CSADQGIGSEQFF
>TRBV18|TRBJ1-2|few|TRBD1
TGTGCCAGCTCACCAGATCTCCAGGGGGCCTATGGCTACACCTTC
CASSPDLQGAYGYTF
>TRBV27|TRBJ1-2|many|-
TGTGCCAGCAGCTCGATCCGGGACAAGGTGAACTATGGCTACACCTTC
CASSSIRDKVNYGYTF
>TRBV2|TRBJ2-2|-|-
TGTGCCAGCAGAGTACAGGCTACCGGGGAGCTGTTTTTT
CASRVQATGELFF
>TRBV7-9|TRBJ1-4|many|-
TGTGCCAGCAGCTTAACCCGGGCAACTAATGAAAAACTGTTTTTT
CASSLTRATNEKLFF
>TRBV20-1|TRBJ2-3|many|-
TGCAGTGCTAGAGATAACTCGGCTAGCACAGATACGCAGTATTTT
CSARDNSASTDTQYF
>TRBV6-2/TRBV6-3|TRBJ2-3|-|-
TGTGCCAGCCATGATACAGATACGCAGTATTTT
CASHDTDTQYF
>TRBV7-9|TRBJ2-5|many|TRBD1
TGTGCCAGCAGTAAACAGGGGGCTCAAGAGACCCAGTACTTC
CASSKQGAQETQYF
>TRBV6-1|TRBJ1-5|many|-
TGTGCCAGCAGGGAAAATCAGCCCCAGCATTTT
CASRENQPQHF
>TRBV12-3/TRBV12-4|TRBJ1-4|many|-
TGTGCCAGCAGTGGGGGTCCTAATGAAAAACTGTTTTTT
CASSGGPNEKLFF
>TRBV28|TRBJ2-5|few|-
TGTGCCAGCAGTTCCTTGGACGGACGACGTGGGGAGACCCAGTACTTC
CASSSLDGRRGETQYF
>TRBV6-9|TRBJ2-5|-|TRBD1
TGTGCCAGCAGTTACAAGGGGGCGGGGACCCAGTACTTC
CASSYKGAGTQYF
>TRBV7-2|TRBJ2-5|-|TRBD2
TGTGCCAGCAGCTTACTAGCGGGGTTCCAAGAGACCCAGTACTTC
CASSLLAGFQETQYF
>TRBV4-2|TRBJ1-2|few|TRBD1
TGTGCCAGCAGCCAAGATGAGGGGGCGGTTGGCTACACCTTC
CASSQDEGAVGYTF
>TRBV30|TRBJ1-2|-|-
TGTGCCTGGCACGGGACCGCCGCTAACTATGGCTACACCTTC
CAWHGTAANYGYTF
>TRBV11-2|TRBJ1-2|many|-
TGTGCCAGCAGTTCTTATAGAGGGCCGAAAGCTAACTATGGCTACACCTTC
CASSSYRGPKANYGYTF
>TRBV11-3|TRBJ2-4|-|TRBD2
TGTGCCAGCAGCTTAGTCACTAGCGGGTATTGGACGCCGGCCAAAAACATTCAGTACTTC
CASSLVTSGYWTPAKNIQYF
>TRBV6-2/TRBV6-3|TRBJ2-7|many|TRBD2
TGTGCCAGCAGTAAACCCGGGACTAGCGTTTTCTACGAGCAGTACTTC
CASSKPGTSVFYEQYF
>TRBV6-6|TRBJ1-2|few|TRBD1
TGTGCCAGCAGTTACTTGAACAGGGGGATAGATGGCTACACCTTC
CASSYLNRGIDGYTF
>TRBV19|TRBJ2-7|-|-
TGTGCCAGTAGTATGGGACGGACCTACGAGCAGTACTTC
CASSMGRTYEQYF
>TRBV10-2|TRBJ2-7|-|-
TGCGCCAGCAGGGCAATTTGGCAGGCAAGCTCCTACGAGCAGTACTTC
CASRAIWQASSYEQYF
>TRBV11-2|TRBJ1-1|many|TRBD1
TGTGCCAGCAGCTCCGGACAGGGAGGGAGAGCTTTCTTT
CASSSGQGGRAFF
>TRBV20-1|TRBJ1-4|-|TRBD1
TGCAGTGCTAGAGACGACAGGGGGTGGGAAAAACTGTTTTTT
CSARDDRGWEKLFF
>TRBV7-9|TRBJ2-5|-|-
TGTGCCAGCAGCCCCGGGCGCGGGACAGAGACCCAGTACTTC
CASSPGRGTETQYF
>TRBV7-2|TRBJ2-4|-|TRBD2
TGTGCCAGCAGCTCCCACTCCGGGGGGGGGAACATTCAGTACTTC
CASSSHSGGGNIQYF